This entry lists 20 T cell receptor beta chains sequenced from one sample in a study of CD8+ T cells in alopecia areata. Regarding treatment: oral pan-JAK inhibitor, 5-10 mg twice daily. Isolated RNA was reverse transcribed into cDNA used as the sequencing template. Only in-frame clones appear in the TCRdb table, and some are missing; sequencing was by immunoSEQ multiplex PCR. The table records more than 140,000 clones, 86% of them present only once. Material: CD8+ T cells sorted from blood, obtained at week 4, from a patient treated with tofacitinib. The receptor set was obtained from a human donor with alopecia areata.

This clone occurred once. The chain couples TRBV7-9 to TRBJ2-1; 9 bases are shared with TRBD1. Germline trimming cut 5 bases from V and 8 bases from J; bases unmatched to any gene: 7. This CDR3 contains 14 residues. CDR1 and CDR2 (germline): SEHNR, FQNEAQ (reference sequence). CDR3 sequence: CASSPRQGEDEQFF. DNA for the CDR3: TGTGCCAGCAGCCCCAGACAGGGGGAGGATGAGCAGTTCTTC.

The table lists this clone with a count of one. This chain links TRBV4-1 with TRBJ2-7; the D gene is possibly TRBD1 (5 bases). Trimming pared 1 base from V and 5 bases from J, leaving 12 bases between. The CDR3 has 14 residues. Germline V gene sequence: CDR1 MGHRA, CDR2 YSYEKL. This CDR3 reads CASSQGVGADEQYF. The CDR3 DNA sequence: TGCGCCAGCAGCCAAGGGGTAGGGGCCGACGAGCAGTACTTC.

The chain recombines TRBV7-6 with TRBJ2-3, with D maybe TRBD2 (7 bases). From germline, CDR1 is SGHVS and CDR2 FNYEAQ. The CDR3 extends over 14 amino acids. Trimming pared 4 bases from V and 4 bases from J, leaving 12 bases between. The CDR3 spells CASSSGGGADTQYF. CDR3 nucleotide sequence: TGTGCCAGCAGCTCGGGGGGCGGGGCAGATACGCAGTATTTT.

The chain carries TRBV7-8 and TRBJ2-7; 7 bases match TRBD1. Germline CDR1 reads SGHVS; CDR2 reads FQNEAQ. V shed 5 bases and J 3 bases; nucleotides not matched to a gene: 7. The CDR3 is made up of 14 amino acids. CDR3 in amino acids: CASSPTGVGYEQYF. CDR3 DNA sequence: TGTGCCAGCAGCCCAACAGGGGTAGGCTACGAGCAGTACTTC. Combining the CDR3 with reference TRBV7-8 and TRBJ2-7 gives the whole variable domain GAGVSQSPRYKVAKRGQDVALRCDPISGHVSLFWYQQALGQGPEFLTYFQNEAQLDKSGLPSDRFFAERPEGSVSTLKIQRTQQEDSAVYLCASSPTGVGYEQYFGPGTRLTVT.

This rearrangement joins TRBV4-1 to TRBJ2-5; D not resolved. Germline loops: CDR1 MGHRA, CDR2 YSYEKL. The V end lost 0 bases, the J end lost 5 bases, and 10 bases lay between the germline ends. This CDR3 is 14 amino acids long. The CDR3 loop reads CASSQEGSWETQYF. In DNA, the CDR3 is TGCGCCAGCAGCCAAGAGGGGTCTTGGGAGACCCAGTACTTC.

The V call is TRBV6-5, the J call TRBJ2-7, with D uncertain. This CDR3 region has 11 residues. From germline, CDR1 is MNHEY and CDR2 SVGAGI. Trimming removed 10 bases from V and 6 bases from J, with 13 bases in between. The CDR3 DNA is TGTGCCACCTTAAGGTGGGGCGAGCAGTACTTC. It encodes CATLRWGEQYF.

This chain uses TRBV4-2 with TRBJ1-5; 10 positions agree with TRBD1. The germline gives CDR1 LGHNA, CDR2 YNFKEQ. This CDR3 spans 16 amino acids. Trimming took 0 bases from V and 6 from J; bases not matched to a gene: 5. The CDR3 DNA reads TGTGCCAGCAGCCAAGAAGTGACAGGGGGCGGTCAGCCCCAGCATTTT. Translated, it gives CASSQEVTGGGQPQHF.

The CDR3 is CASGSASGGRGTQYF. The CDR3, as DNA: TGTGCTAGTGGTTCGGCTAGCGGGGGGAGAGGTACGCAGTATTTT. V and J are TRBV12-5 and TRBJ2-3, with TRBD2 matching 11 bases. The CDR3 is made up of 15 amino acids. Germline V gives CDR1 LGHNT, CDR2 FRNRAP. V trimming: 4 bases; J trimming: 8 bases; junction bases outside the gene matches: 8.

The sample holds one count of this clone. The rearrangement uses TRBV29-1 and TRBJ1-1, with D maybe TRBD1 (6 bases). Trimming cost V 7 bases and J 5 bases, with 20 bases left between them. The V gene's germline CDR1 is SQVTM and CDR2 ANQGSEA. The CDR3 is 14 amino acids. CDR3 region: CSAEGAGVGTEAFF. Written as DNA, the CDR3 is TGCAGCGCCGAAGGGGCAGGGGTTGGAACTGAAGCTTTCTTT. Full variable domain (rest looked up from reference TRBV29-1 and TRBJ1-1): SAVISQKPSRDICQRGTSLTIQCQVDSQVTMMFWYRQQPGQSLTLIATANQGSEATYESGFVIDKFPISRPNLTFSTLTVSNMSPEDSSIYLCSAEGAGVGTEAFFGQGTRLTVV.

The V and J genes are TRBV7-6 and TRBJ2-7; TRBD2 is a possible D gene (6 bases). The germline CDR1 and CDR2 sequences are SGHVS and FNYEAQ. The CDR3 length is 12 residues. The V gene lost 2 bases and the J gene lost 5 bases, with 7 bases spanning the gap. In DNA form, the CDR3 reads TGTGCCAGCAGCTTAACGGGGGACGAGCAGTACTTC. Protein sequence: CASSLTGDEQYF.

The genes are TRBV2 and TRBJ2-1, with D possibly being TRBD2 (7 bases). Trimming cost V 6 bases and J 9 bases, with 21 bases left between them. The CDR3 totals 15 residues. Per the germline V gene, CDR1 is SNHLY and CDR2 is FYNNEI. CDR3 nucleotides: TGTGCCAGCAGCCCACCTGGGGGGGGCAAGGGTGAGCAGTTCTTC. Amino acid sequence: CASSPPGGGKGEQFF.

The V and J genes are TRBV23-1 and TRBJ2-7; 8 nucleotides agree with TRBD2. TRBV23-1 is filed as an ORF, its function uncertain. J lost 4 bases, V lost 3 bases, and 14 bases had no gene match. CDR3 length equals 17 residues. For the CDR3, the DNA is TGCGCCAGCAGTCATACACCAACCGGGACTAGATTTTACGAGCAGTACTTC. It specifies CASSHTPTGTRFYEQYF.

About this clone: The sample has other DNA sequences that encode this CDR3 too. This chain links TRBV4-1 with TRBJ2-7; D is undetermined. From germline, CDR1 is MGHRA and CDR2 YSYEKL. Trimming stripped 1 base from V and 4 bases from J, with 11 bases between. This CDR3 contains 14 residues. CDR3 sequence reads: CASSQVASSYEQYF. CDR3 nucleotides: TGCGCCAGCAGCCAAGTGGCTAGTTCTTACGAGCAGTACTTC.

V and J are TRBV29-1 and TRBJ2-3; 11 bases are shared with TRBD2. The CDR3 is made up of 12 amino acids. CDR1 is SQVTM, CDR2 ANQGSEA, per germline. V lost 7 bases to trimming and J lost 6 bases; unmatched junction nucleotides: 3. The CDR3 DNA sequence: TGCAGCGATACTAGCGGGAGTGATACGCAGTATTTT. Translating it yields CSDTSGSDTQYF.

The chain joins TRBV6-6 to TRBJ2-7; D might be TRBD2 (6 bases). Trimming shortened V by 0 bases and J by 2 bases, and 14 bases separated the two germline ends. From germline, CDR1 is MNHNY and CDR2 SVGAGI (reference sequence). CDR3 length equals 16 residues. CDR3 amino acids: CASSYSSLATAYEQYF. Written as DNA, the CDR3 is TGTGCCAGCAGTTACTCGAGTCTAGCGACCGCCTACGAGCAGTACTTC.

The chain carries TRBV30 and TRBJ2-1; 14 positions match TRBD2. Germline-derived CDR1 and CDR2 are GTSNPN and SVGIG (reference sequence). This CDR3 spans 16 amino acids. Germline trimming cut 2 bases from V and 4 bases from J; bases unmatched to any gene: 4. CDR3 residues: CAWSFGTSGGYNEQFF. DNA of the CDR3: TGTGCCTGGAGTTTCGGGACTAGCGGGGGATACAATGAGCAGTTCTTC.

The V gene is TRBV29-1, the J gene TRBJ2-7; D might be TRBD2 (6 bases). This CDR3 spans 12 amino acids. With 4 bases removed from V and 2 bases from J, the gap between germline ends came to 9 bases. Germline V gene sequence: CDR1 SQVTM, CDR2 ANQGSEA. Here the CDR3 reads CSVVAGTYEQYF. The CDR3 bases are TGCAGCGTTGTGGCGGGGACCTACGAGCAGTACTTC.

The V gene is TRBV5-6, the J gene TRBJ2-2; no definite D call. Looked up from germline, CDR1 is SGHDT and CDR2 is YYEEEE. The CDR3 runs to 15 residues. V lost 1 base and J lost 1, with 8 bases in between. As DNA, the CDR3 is TGTGCCAGCAGCTTGTTTGCAGGGAACACCGGGGAGCTGTTTTTT. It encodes CASSLFAGNTGELFF.

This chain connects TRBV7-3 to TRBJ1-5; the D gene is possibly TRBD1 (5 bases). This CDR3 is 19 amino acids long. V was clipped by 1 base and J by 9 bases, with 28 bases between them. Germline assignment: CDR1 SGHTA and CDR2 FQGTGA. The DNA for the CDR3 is TGTGCCAGCAGCTTAAGGGACTGGATGGGGCAGAGGCTGAGTGGGCCCCAGCATTTT. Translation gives CASSLRDWMGQRLSGPQHF.

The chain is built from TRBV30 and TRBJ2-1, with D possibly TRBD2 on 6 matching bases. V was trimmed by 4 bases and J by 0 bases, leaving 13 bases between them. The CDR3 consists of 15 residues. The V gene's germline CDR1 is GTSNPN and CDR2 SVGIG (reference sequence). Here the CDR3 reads CAWMEGGFSYNEQFF. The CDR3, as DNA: TGTGCCTGGATGGAGGGTGGGTTCTCCTACAATGAGCAGTTCTTC. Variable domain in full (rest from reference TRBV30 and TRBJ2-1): SQTIHQWPATLVQPVGSPLSLECTVEGTSNPNLYWYRQAAGRGLQLLFYSVGIGQISSEVPQNLSASRPQDRQFILSSKKLLLSDSGFYLCAWMEGGFSYNEQFFGPGTRLTVL.